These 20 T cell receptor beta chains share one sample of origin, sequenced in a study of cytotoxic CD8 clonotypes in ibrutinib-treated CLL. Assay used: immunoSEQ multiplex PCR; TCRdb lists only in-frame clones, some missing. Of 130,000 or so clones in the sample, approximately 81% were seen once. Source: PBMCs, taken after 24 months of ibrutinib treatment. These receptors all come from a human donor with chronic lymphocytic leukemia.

The CDR3 bases are TGTGCCACCAGCAGAGATATGATGATGAGGGAGACCCAGTACTTC. This codes for CATSRDMMMRETQYF. This chain links TRBV15 with TRBJ2-5; D not resolved. Germline values: CDR1 LNHNV, CDR2 YYDKDF (reference sequence). CDR3 length: 15 amino acids. Trimming took off 0 bases at V and 5 bases at J, with 13 bases between the two ends.

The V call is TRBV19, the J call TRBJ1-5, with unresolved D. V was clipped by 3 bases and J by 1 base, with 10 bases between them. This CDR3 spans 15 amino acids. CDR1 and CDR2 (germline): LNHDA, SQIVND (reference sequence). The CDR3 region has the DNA TGTGCCAGTAGTATGGCGGGAGGGAGCAATCAGCCCCAGCATTTT. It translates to CASSMAGGSNQPQHF. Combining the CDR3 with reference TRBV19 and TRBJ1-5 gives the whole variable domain DGGITQSPKYLFRKEGQNVTLSCEQNLNHDAMYWYRQDPGQGLRLIYYSQIVNDFQKGDIAEGYSVSREKKESFPLTVTSAQKNPTAFYLCASSMAGGSNQPQHFGDGTRLSIL.

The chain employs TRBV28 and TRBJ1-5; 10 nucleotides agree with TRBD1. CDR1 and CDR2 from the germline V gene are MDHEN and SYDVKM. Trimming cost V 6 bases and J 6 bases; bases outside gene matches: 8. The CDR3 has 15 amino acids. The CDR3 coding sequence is TGTGCCAGCAGCTGGCCGACAGGGGGCTTTCAGCCCCAGCATTTT. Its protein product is CASSWPTGGFQPQHF.

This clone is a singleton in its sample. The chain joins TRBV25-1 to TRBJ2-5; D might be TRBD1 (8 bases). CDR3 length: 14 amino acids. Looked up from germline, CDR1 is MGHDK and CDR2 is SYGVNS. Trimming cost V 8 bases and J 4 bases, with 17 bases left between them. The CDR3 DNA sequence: TGTGCCAGCCGAAAAACAGGGGGGGTAGAGACCCAGTACTTC. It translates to CASRKTGGVETQYF.

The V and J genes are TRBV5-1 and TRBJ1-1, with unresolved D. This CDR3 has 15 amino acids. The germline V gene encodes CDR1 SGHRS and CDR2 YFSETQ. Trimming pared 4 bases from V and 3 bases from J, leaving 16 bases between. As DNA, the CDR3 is TGCGCCAGCAGCAAGGGCCACACCAAGGACACTGAAGCTTTCTTT. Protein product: CASSKGHTKDTEAFF.

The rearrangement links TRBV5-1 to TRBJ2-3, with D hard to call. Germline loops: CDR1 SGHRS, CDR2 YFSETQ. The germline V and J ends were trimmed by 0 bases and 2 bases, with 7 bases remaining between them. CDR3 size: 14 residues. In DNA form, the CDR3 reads TGCGCCAGCAGCTTGGTGTGGGTCACAGATACGCAGTATTTT. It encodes CASSLVWVTDTQYF.

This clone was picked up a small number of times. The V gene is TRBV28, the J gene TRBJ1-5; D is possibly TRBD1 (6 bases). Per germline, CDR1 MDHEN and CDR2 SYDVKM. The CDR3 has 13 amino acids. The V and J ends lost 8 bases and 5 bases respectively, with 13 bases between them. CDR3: CASVDSRHQPQHF. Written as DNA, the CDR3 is TGTGCCAGCGTGGACAGTCGACATCAGCCCCAGCATTTT.

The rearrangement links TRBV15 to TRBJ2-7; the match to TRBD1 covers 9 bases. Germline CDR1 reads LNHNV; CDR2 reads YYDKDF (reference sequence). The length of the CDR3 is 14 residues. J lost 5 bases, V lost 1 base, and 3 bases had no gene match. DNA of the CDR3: TGTGCCACCAGCAGAGGCGACAGGGGGGACGAGCAGTACTTC. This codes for CATSRGDRGDEQYF.

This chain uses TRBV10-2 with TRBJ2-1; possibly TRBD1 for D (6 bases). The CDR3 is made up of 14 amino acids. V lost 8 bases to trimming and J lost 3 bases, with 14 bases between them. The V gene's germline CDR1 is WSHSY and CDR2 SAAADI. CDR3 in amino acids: CASAPQTGYNEQFF. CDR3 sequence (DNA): TGCGCCAGCGCGCCGCAGACAGGCTACAATGAGCAGTTCTTC.

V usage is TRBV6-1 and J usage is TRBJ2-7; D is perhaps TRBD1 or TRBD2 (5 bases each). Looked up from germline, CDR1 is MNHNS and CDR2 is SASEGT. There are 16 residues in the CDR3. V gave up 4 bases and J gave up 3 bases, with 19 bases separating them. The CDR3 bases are TGTGCCAGCAGTGGTAAAAGGGGAGTCCGGGACTACGAGCAGTACTTC. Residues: CASSGKRGVRDYEQYF.

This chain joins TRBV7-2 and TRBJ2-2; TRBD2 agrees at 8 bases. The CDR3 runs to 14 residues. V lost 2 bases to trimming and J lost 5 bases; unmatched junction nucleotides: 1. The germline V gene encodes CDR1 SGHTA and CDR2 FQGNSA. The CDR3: CASSLPGGTGELFF. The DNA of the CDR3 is TGTGCCAGCAGCTTACCGGGGGGGACCGGGGAGCTGTTTTTT.

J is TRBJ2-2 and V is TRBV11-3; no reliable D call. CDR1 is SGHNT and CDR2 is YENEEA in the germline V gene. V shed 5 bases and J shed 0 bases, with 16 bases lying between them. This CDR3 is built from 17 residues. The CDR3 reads CASSPTKGFANTGELFF. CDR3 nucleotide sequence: TGTGCCAGCAGCCCTACCAAGGGATTTGCGAACACCGGGGAGCTGTTTTTT.

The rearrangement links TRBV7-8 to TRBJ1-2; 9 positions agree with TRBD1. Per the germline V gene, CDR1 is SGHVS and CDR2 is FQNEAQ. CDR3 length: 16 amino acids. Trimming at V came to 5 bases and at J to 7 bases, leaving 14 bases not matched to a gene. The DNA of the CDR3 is TGTGCCAGCAGCCCACGCCCGGGACAGGGAAGGGGTGGCTACACCTTC. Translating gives CASSPRPGQGRGGYTF.

In DNA form, the CDR3 reads TGTGCCAGCAGCGTAGCTGGTGGGGGGAGCGAGACCCAGTACTTC. This codes for CASSVAGGGSETQYF. This chain joins TRBV9 and TRBJ2-5; D might be TRBD2 (6 bases). V lost 0 bases, J lost 5 bases, and 14 bases lay in between. CDR1 is SGDLS and CDR2 is YYNGEE in the germline V gene. The CDR3 sequence is 15 residues long.

As DNA, the CDR3 is TGTGCCAGCAGTTACAGGAGGAACACCGGGGAGCTGTTTTTT. Its protein product is CASSYRRNTGELFF. This chain connects TRBV28 to TRBJ2-2; perhaps TRBD1 as D (5 bases). This CDR3 is 14 amino acids long. Germline assignment: CDR1 MDHEN and CDR2 SYDVKM. V was trimmed by 4 bases and J by 1 base, leaving 7 bases between them.

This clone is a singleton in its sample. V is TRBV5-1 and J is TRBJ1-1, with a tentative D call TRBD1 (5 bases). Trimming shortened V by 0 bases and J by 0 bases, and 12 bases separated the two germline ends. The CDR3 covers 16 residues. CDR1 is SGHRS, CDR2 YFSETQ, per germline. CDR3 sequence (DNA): TGCGCCAGCAGCTTGGGGCCAGGACAACTGAACACTGAAGCTTTCTTT. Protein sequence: CASSLGPGQLNTEAFF.

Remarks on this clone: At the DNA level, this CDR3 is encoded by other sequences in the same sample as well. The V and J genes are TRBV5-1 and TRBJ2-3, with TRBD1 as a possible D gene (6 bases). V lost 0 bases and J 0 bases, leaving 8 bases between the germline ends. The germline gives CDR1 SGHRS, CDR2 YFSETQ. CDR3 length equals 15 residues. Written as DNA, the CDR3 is TGCGCCAGCAGCTTGGACAGGGCGAGCACAGATACGCAGTATTTT. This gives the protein CASSLDRASTDTQYF. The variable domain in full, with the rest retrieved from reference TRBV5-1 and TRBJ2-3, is KAGVTQTPRYLIKTRGQQVTLSCSPISGHRSVSWYQQTPGQGLQFLFEYFSETQRNKGNFPGRFSGRQFSNSRSEMNVSTLELGDSALYLCASSLDRASTDTQYFGPGTRLTVL.

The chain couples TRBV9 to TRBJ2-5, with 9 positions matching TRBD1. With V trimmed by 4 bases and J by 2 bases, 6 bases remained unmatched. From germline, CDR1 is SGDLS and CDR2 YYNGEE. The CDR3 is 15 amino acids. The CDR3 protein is CASSYRTGEQETQYF. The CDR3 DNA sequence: TGTGCCAGCAGCTATCGGACAGGGGAACAAGAGACCCAGTACTTC.

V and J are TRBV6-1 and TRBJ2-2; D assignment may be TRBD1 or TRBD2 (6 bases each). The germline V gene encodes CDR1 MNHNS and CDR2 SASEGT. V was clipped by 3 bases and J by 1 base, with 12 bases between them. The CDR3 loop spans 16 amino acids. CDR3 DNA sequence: TGTGCCAGCAGTGATTGGGGGGCGCAGAACACCGGGGAGCTGTTTTTT. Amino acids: CASSDWGAQNTGELFF.

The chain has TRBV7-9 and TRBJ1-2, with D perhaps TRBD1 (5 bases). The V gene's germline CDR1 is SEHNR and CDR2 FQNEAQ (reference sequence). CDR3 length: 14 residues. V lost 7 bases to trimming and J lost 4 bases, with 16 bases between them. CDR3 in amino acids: CASMEGKLTYGYTF. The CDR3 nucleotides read TGTGCCAGCATGGAGGGGAAGTTAACCTATGGCTACACCTTC.